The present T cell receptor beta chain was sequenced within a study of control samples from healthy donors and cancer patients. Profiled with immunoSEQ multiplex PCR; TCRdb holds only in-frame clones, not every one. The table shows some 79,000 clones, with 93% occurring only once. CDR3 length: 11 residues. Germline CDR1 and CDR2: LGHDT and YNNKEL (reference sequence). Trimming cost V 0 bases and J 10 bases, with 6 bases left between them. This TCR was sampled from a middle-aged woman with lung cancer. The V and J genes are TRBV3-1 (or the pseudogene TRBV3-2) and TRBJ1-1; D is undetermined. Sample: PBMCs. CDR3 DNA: TGTGCCAGCAGCCAAGAAGGTGGAGCTTTCTTT. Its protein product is CASSQEGGAFF.